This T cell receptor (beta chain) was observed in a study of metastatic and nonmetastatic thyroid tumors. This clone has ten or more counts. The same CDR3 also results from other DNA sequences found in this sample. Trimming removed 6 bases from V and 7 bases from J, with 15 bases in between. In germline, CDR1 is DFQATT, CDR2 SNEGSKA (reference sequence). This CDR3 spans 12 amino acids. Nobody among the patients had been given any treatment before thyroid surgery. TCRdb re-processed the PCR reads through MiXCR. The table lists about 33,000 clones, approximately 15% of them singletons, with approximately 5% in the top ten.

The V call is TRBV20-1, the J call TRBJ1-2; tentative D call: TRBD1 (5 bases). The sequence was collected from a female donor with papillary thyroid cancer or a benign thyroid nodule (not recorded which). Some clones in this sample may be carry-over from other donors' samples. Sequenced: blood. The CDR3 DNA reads TGCAGTGCGCAGTCTGGGGGGGGTGGCTACACCTTC. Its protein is CSAQSGGGGYTF.